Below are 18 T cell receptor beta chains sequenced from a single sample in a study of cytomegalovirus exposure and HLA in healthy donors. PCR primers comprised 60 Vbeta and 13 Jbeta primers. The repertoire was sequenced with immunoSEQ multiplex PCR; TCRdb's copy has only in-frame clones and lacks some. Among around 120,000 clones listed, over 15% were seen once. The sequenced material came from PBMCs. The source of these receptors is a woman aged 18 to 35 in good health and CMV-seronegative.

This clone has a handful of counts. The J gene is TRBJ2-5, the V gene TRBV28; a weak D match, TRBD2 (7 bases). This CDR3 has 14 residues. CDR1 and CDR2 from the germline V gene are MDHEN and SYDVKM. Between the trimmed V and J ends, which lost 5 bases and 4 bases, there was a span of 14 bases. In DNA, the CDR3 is TGTGCCAGCAGTCCCCAGAGGGGGGGAGAGACCCAGTACTTC. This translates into CASSPQRGGETQYF.

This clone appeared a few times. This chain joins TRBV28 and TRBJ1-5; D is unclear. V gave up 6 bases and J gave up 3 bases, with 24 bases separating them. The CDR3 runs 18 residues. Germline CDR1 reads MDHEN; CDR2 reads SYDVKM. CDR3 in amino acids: CASSPFPPTSTSNQPQHF. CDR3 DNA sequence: TGTGCCAGCAGCCCCTTCCCACCGACATCGACCTCCAATCAGCCCCAGCATTTT.

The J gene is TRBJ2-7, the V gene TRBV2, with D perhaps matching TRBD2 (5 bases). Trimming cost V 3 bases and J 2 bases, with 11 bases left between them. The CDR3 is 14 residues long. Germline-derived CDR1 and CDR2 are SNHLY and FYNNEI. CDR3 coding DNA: TGTGCCAGCAGTGAGGGGAGCGTCCCCTACGAGCAGTACTTC. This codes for CASSEGSVPYEQYF.

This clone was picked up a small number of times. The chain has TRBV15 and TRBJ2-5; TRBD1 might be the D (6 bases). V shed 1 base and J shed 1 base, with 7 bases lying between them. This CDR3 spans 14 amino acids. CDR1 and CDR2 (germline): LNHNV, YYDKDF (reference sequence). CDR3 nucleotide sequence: TGTGCCACCAGCAGAGGGACAGCCCAAGAGACCCAGTACTTC. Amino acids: CATSRGTAQETQYF.

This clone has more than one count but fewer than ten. The CDR3 nucleotides read TGTGCCAGCGGGGGGGGGCGCAGATGGAACACTGAAGCTTTCTTT. Amino acid sequence: CASGGGRRWNTEAFF. The chain uses TRBV5-4 and TRBJ1-1; D might be TRBD1 (6 bases). This CDR3 spans 15 amino acids. Germline CDR1 and CDR2: SGHNT and YYREEE (reference sequence). V dropped 7 bases and J dropped 1 base, with 17 bases sitting between them. Based on the CDR3 plus reference TRBV5-4 and TRBJ1-1, the full variable domain is ETGVTQSPTHLIKTRGQQVTLRCSSQSGHNTVSWYQQALGQGPQFIFQYYREEENGRGNFPPRFSGLQFPNYSSELNVNALELDDSALYLCASGGGRRWNTEAFFGQGTRLTVV.

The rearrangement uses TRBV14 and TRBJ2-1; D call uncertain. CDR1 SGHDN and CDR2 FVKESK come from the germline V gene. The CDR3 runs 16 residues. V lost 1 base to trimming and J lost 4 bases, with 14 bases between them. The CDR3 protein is CASSQGPRPVYNEQFF. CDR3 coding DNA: TGTGCCAGCAGCCAAGGCCCTAGACCGGTTTACAATGAGCAGTTCTTC.

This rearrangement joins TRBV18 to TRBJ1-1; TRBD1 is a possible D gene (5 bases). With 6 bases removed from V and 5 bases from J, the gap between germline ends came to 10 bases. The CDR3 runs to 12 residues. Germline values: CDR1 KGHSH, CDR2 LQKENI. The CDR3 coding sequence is TGTGCCAGCTCTCGCAGGGAAACTGAAGCTTTCTTT. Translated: CASSRRETEAFF.

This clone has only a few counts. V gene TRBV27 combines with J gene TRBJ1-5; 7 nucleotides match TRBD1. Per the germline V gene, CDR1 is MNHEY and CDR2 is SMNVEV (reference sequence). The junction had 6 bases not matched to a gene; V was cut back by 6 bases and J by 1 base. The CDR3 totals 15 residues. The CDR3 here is CASRMTGTSNQPQHF. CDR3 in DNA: TGTGCCAGCAGAATGACAGGGACGAGCAATCAGCCCCAGCATTTT.

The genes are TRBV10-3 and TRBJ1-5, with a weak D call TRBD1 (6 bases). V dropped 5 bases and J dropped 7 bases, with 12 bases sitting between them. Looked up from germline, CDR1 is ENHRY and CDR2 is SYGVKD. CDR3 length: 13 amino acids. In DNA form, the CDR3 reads TGTGCCATCAGTCCAGGGGTTCGACAGCCCCAGCATTTT. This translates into CAISPGVRQPQHF.

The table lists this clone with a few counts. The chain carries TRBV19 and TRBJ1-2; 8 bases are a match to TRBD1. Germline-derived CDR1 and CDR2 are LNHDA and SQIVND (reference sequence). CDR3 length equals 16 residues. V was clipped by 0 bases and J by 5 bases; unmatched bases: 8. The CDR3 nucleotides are TGTGCCAGTAGTATAGACGGGACAGGAGGACTTTATGGCTACACCTTC. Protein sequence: CASSIDGTGGLYGYTF.

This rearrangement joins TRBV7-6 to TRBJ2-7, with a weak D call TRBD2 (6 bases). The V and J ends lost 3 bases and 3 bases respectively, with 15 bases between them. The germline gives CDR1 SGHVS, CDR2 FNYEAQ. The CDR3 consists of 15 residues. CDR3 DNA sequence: TGTGCCAGCAGCTTGGAGGGTCAAAGGGGCTACGAGCAGTACTTC. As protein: CASSLEGQRGYEQYF.

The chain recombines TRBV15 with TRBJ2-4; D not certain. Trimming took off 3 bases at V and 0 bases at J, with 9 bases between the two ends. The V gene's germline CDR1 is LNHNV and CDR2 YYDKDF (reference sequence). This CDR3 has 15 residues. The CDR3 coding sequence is TGTGCCACCAGCAGGGAGAGGTTAGCCAAAAACATTCAGTACTTC. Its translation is CATSRERLAKNIQYF.

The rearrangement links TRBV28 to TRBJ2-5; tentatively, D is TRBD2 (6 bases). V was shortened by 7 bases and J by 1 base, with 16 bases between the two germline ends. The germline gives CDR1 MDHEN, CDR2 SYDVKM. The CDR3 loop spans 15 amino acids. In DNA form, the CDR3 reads TGTGCCAGCATGGGTAGCGGAGACTTCCAAGAGACCCAGTACTTC. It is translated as CASMGSGDFQETQYF.

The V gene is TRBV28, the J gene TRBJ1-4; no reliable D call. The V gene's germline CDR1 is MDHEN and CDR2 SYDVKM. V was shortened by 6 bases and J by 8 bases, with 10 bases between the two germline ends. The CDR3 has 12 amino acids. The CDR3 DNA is TGTGCCAGCAGGGAGGGTTTGGAAAAACTGTTTTTT. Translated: CASREGLEKLFF.

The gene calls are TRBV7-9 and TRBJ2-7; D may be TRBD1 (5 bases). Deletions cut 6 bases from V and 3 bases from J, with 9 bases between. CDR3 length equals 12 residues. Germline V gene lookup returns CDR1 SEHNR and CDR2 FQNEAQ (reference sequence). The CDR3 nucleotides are TGTGCCAGCAGTACAGGTTTCTACGAGCAGTACTTC. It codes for CASSTGFYEQYF.

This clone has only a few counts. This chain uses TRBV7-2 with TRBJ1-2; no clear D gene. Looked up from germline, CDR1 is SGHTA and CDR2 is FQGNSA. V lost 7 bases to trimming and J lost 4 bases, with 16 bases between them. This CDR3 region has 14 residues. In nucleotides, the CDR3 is TGTGCCAGCATCCGGTCCCGGGCGGGCTATGGCTACACCTTC. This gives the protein CASIRSRAGYGYTF.

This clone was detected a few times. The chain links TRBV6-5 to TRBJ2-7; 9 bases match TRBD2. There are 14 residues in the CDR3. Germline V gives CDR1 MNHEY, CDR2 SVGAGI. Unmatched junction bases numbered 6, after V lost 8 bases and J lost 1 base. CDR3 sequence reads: CASQRTSVSYEQYF. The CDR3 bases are TGTGCCAGCCAAAGGACTAGCGTTTCCTACGAGCAGTACTTC.

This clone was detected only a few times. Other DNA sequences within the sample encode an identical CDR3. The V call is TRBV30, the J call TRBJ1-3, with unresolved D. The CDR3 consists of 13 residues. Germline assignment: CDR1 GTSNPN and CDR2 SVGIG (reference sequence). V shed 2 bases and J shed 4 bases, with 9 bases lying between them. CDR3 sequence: CAWSQSGGNTIYF. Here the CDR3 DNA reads TGTGCCTGGAGTCAATCGGGGGGAAACACCATATATTTT.